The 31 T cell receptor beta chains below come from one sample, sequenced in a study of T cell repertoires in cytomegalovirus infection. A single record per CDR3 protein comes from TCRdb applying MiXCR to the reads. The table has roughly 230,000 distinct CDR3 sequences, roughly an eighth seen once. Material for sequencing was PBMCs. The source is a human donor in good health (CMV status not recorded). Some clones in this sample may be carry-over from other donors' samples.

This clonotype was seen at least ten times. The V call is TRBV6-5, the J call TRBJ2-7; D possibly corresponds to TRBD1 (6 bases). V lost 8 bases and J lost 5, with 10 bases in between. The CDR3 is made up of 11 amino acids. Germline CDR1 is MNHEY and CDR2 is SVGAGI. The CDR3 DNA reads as TGTGCCAGCGGACAGTTCAACGAGCAGTACTTC. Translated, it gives CASGQFNEQYF.

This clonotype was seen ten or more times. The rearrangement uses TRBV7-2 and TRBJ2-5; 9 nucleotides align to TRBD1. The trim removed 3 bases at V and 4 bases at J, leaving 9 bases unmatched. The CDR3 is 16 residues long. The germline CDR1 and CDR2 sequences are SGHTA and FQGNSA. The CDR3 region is CASSLGDGQGRETQYF. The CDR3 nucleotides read TGTGCCAGCAGCTTGGGAGACGGACAGGGGCGAGAGACCCAGTACTTC.

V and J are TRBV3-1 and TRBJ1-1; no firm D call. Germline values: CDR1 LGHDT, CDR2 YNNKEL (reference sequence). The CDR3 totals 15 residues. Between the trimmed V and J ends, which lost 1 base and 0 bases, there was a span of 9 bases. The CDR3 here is CASSQVLALNTEAFF. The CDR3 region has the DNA TGTGCCAGCAGCCAAGTGTTGGCCTTGAACACTGAAGCTTTCTTT.

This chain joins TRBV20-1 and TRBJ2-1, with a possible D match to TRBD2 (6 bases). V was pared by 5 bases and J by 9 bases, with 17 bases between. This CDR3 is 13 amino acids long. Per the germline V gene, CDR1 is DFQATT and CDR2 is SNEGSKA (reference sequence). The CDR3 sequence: CSASGTSSTEQFF. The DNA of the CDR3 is TGCAGTGCTTCCGGGACTTCTTCGACTGAGCAGTTCTTC.

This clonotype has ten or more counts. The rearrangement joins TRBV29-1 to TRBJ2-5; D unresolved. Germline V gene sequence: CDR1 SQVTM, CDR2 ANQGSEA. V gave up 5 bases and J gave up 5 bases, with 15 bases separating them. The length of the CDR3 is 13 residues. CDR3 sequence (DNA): TGCAGCGTTCAAAAAACGTCCGGGGAGACCCAGTACTTC. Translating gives CSVQKTSGETQYF.

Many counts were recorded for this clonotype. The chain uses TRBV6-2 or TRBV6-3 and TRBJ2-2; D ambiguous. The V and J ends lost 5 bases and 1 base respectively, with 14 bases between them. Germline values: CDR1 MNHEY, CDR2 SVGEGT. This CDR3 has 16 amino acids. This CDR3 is CASSPLTQLNTGELFF. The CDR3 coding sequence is TGTGCCAGCAGTCCTCTTACTCAATTGAACACCGGGGAGCTGTTTTTT.

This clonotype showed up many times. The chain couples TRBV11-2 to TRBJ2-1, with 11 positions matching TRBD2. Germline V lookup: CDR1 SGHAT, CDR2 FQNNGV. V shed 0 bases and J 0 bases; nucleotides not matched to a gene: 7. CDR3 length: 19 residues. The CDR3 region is CASSLEGTSGLSSYNEQFF. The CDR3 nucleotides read TGTGCCAGCAGCTTAGAAGGGACTAGCGGACTAAGCTCCTACAATGAGCAGTTCTTC. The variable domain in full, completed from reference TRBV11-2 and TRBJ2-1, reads EAGVAQSPRYKIIEKRQSVAFWCNPISGHATLYWYQQILGQGPKLLIQFQNNGVVDDSQLPKDRFSAERLKGVDSTLKIQPAKLEDSAVYLCASSLEGTSGLSSYNEQFFGPGTRLTVL.

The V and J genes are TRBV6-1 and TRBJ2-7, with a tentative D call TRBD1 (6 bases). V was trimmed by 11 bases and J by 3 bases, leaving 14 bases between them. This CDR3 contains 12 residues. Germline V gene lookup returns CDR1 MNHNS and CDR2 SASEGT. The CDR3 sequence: CAGNGGGYEQYF. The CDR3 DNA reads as TGTGCCGGCAATGGGGGCGGCTACGAGCAGTACTTC.

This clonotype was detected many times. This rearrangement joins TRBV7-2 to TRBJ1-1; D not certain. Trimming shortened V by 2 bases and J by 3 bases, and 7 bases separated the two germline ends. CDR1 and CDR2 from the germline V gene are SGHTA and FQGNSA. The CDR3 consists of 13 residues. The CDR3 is CASSLSQDTEAFF. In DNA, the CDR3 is TGTGCCAGCAGCTTAAGTCAAGACACTGAAGCTTTCTTT.

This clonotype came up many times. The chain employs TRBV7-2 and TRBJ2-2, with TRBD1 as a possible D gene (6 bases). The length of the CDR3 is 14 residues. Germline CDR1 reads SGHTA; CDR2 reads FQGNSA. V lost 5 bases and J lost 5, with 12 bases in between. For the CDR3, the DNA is TGTGCCAGCAGCGGAAACAGGGTTACCGGGGAGCTGTTTTTT. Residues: CASSGNRVTGELFF.

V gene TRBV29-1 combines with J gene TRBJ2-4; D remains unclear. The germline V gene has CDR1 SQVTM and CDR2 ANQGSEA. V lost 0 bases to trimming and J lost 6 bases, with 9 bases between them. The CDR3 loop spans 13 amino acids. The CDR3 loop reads CSVEDTPPNIQYF. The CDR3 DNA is TGCAGCGTTGAAGATACACCCCCAAACATTCAGTACTTC.

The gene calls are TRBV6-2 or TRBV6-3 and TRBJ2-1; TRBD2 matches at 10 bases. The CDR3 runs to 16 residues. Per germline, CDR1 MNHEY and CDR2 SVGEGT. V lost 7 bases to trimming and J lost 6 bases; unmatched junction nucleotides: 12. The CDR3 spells CASTVWTSGTSNEQFF. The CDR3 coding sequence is TGTGCCAGCACCGTCTGGACTAGCGGCACGTCCAATGAGCAGTTCTTC.

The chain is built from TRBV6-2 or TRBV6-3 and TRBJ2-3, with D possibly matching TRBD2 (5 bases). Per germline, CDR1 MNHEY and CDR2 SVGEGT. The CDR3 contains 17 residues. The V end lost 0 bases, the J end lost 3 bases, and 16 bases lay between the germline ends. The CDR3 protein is CASSYSSGSGVTDTQYF. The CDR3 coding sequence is TGTGCCAGCAGTTACTCGAGCGGCTCCGGGGTAACAGATACGCAGTATTTT.

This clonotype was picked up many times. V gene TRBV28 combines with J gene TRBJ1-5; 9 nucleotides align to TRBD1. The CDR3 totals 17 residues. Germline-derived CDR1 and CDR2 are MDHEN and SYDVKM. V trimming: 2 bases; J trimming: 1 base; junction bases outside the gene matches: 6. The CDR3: CASSLRGTGLSNQPQHF. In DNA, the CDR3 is TGTGCCAGCAGTTTAAGGGGGACAGGGTTAAGCAATCAGCCCCAGCATTTT.

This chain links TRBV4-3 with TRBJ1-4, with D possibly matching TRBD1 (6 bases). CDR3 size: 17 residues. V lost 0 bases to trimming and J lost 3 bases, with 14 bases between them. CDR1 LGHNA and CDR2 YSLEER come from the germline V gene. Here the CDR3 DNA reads TGCGCCAGCAGCCAAGATGCTTCGGGGGCAGCTAATGAAAAACTGTTTTTT. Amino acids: CASSQDASGAANEKLFF.

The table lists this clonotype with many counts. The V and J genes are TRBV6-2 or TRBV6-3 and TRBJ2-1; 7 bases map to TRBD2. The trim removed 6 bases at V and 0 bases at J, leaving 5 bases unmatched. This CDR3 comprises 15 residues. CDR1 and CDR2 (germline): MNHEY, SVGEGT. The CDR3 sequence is CASSFGGSSYNEQFF. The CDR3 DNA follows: TGTGCCAGCAGCTTCGGGGGGTCCTCCTACAATGAGCAGTTCTTC.

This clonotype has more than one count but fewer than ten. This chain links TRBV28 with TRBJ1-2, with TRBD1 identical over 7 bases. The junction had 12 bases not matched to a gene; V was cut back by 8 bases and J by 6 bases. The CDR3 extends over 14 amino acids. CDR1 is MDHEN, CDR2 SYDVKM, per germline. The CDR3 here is CASSQNDRVHGYTF. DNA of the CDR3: TGTGCCAGCTCCCAAAATGACAGGGTTCATGGCTACACCTTC.

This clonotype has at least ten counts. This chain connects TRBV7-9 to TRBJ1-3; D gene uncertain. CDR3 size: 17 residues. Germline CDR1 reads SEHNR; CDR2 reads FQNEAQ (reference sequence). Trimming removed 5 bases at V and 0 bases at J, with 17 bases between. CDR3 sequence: CASSPHERGRSGNTIYF. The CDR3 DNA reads TGTGCCAGCAGCCCTCACGAGCGAGGCCGCTCTGGAAACACCATATATTTT.

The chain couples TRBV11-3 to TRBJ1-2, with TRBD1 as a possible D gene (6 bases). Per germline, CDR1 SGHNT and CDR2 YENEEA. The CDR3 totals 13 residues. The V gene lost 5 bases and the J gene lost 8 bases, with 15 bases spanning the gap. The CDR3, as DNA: TGTGCCAGCAGCCCTGGGGGGCTAAGAGGCTACACCTTC. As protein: CASSPGGLRGYTF.

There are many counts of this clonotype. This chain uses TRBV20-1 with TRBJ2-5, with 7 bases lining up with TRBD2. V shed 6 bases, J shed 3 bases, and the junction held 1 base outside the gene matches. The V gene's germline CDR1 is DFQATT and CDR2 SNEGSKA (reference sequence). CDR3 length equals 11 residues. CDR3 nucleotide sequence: TGCAGTGCCCTAGCGGAAGAGACCCAGTACTTC. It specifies CSALAEETQYF.

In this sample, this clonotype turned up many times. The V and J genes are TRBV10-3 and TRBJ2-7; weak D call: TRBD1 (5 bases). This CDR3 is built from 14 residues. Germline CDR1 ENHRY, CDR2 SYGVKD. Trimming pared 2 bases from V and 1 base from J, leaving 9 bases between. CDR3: CAISERQGSYEQYF. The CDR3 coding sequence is TGTGCCATCAGTGAGCGGCAGGGTTCCTACGAGCAGTACTTC.

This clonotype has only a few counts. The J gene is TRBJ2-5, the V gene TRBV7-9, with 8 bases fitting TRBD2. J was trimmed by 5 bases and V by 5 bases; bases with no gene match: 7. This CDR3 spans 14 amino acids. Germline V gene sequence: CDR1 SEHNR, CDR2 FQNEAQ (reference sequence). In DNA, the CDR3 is TGTGCCAGCAGCCATAGCGGGGTCGGCGAGACCCAGTACTTC. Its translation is CASSHSGVGETQYF.

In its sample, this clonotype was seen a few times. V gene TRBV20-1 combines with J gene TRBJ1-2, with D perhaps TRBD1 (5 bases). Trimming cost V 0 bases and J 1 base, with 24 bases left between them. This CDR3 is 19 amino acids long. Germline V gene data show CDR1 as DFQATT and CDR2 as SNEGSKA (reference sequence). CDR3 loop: CSARERIAGRSRYNYGYTF. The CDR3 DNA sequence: TGCAGTGCTAGAGAACGTATCGCAGGGAGAAGTCGGTATAACTATGGCTACACCTTC.

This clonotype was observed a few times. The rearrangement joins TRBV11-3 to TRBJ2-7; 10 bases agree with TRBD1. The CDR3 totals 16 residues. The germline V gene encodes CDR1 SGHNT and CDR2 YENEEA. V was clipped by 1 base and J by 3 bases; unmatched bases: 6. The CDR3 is CASSLGPGQGHYEQYF. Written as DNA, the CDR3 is TGTGCCAGCAGCTTAGGGCCGGGACAGGGGCACTACGAGCAGTACTTC.

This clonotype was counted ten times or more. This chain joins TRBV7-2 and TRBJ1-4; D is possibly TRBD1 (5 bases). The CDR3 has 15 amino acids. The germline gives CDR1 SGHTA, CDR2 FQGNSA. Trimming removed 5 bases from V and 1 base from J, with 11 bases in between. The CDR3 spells CASSRPGETNEKLFF. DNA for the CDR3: TGTGCCAGCAGCCGCCCGGGGGAAACTAATGAAAAACTGTTTTTT.

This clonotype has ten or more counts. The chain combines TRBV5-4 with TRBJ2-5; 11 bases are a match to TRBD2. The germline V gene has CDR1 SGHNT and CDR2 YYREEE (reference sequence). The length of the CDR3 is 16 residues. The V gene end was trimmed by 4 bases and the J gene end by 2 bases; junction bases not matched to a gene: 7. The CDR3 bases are TGTGCCAGCAGCATTCTAGCGGGGGGCGATCAAGAGACCCAGTACTTC. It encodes CASSILAGGDQETQYF.

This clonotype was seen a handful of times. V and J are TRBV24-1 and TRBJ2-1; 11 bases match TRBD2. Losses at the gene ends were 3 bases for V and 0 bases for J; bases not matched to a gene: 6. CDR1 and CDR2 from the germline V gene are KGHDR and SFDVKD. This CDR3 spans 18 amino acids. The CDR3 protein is CATSDPGLAANSYNEQFF. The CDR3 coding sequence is TGTGCCACCAGTGATCCGGGACTAGCGGCAAACTCCTACAATGAGCAGTTCTTC.

In nucleotides, the CDR3 is TGTGCCAGCAGCTTGGGAGGGACTAGCTGGAGCACAGATACGCAGTATTTT. Protein: CASSLGGTSWSTDTQYF. The V and J genes are TRBV5-5 and TRBJ2-3, with 9 bases that match TRBD2. CDR1 and CDR2 from the germline V gene are SGHKS and YYEKEE (reference sequence). The CDR3 extends over 17 amino acids. The trim removed 0 bases at V and 0 bases at J, leaving 5 bases unmatched. Drawing the rest from reference TRBV5-5 and TRBJ2-3, the complete variable domain is DAGVTQSPTHLIKTRGQQVTLRCSPISGHKSVSWYQQVLGQGPQFIFQYYEKEERGRGNFPDRFSARQFPNYSSELNVNALLLGDSALYLCASSLGGTSWSTDTQYFGPGTRLTVL.

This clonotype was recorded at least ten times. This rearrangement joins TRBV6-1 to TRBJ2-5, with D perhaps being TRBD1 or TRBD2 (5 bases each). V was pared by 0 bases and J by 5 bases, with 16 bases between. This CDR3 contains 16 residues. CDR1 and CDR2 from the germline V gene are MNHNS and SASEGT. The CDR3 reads CASSEAITRKGETQYF. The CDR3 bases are TGTGCCAGCAGTGAAGCGATAACTAGGAAGGGGGAGACCCAGTACTTC.

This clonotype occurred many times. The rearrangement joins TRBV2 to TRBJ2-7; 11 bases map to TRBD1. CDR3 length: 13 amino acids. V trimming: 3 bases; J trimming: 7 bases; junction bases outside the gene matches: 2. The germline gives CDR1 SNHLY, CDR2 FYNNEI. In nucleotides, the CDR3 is TGTGCCAGCAGTGAGGACAGGGGGCGAGAGCAGTACTTC. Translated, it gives CASSEDRGREQYF.

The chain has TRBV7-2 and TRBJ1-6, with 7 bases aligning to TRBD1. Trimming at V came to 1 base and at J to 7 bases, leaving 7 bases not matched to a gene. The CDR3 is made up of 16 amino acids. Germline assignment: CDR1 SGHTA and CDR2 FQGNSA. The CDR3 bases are TGTGCCAGCAGCTTAGTGCCCACAGGGGAGAATTCACCCCTCCACTTT. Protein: CASSLVPTGENSPLHF.